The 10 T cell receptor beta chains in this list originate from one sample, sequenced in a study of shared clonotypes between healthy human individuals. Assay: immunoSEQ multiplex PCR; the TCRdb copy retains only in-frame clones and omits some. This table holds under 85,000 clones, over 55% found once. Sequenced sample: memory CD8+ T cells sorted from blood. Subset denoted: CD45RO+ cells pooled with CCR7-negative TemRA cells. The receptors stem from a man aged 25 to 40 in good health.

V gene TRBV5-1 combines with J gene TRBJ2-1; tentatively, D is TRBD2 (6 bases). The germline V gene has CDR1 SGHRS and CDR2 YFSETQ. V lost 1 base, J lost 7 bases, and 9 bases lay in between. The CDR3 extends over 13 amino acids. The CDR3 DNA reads TGCGCCAGCAGCTTGTGGGGGGAGAATGAGCAGTTCTTC. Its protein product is CASSLWGENEQFF. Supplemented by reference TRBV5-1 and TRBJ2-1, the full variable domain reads KAGVTQTPRYLIKTRGQQVTLSCSPISGHRSVSWYQQTPGQGLQFLFEYFSETQRNKGNFPGRFSGRQFSNSRSEMNVSTLELGDSALYLCASSLWGENEQFFGPGTRLTVL.

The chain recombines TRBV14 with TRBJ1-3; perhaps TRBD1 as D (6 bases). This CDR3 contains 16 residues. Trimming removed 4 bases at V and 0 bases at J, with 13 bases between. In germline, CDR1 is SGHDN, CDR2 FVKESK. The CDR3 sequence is CASSLVGGYSGNTIYF. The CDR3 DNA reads TGTGCCAGCAGCCTAGTCGGGGGCTACTCTGGAAACACCATATATTTT. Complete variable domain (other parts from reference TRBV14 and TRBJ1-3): EAGVTQFPSHSVIEKGQTVTLRCDPISGHDNLYWYRRVMGKEIKFLLHFVKESKQDESGMPNNRFLAERTGGTYSTLKVQPAELEDSGVYFCASSLVGGYSGNTIYFGEGSWLTVV.

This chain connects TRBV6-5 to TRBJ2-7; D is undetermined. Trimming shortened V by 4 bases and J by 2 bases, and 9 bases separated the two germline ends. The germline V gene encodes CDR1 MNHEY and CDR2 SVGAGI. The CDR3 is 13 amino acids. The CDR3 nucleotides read TGTGCCAGCAGTTTGGACGGTACCTACGAGCAGTACTTC. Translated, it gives CASSLDGTYEQYF.

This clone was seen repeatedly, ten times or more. The CDR3 protein is CASSQEPGQGADTQYF. The CDR3 DNA sequence: TGCGCCAGCAGCCAAGAGCCGGGACAGGGAGCAGATACGCAGTATTTT. The rearrangement links TRBV4-3 to TRBJ2-3, with TRBD1 matching 9 bases. After removal of 0 bases from V and 4 bases from J, the junction contained 5 bases not matched to a gene. Germline values: CDR1 LGHNA, CDR2 YSLEER. The CDR3 extends over 16 amino acids.

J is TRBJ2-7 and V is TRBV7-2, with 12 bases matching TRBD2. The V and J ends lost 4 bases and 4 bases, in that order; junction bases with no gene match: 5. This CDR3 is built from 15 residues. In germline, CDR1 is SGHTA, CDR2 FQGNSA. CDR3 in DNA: TGTGCCAGCAGCTGGACGACTAGCGGGAGATACGAGCAGTACTTC. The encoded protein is CASSWTTSGRYEQYF.

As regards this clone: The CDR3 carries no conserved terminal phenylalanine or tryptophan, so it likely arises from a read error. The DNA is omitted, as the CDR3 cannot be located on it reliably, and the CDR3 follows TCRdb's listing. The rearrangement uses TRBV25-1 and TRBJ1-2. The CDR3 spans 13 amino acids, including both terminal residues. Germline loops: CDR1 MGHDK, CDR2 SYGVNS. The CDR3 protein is CASSAGKDLWLHL.

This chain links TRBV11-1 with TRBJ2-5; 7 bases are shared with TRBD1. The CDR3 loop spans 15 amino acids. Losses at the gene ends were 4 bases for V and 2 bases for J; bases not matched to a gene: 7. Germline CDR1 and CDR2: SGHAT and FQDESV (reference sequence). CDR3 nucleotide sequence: TGTGCCAGCAGCTCGAATCCGGGACAGCAAGAGACCCAGTACTTC. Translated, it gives CASSSNPGQQETQYF.

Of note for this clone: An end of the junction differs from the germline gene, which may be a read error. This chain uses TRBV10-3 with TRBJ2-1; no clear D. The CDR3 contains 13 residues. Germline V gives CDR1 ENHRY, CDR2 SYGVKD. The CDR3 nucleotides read TGTGCCATCAGCGAGTCCAACGGACCGCAGCAGTTCTTC. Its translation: CAISESNGPQQFF.

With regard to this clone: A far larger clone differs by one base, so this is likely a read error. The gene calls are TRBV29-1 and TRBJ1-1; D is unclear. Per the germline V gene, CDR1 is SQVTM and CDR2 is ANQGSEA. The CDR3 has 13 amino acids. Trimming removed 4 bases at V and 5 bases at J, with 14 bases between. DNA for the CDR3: TGCAGCGTTGCGTCAGAGAGGGCTACTGAAGCTTTCTTT. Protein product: CSVASERATEAFF.

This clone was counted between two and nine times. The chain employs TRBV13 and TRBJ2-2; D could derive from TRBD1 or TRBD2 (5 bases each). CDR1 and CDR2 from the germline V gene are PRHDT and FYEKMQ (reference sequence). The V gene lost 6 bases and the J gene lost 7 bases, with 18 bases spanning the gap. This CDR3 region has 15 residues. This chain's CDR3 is CASSLLSDRVGELFF. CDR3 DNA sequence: TGTGCCAGCAGTCTGCTTAGCGACAGAGTCGGGGAGCTGTTTTTT.